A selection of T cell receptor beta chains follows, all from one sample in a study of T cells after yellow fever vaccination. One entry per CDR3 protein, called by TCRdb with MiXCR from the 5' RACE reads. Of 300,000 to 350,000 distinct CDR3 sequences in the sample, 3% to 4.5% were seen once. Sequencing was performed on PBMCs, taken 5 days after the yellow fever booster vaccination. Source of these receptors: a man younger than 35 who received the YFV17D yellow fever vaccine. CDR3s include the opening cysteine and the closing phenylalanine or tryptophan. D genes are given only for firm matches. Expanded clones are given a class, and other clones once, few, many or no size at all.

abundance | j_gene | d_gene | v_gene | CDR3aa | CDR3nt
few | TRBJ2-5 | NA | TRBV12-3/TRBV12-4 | CASTTGGVGGQETQYF | TGTGCCAGCACCACAGGGGGGGTCGGAGGGCAAGAGACCCAGTACTTC
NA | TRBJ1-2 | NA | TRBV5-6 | CASSFEPTVDGYTF | TGTGCCAGCAGCTTCGAGCCGACAGTAGATGGCTACACCTTC
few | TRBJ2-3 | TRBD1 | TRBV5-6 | CASSVGQAGTDTQYF | TGTGCCAGCAGCGTAGGACAGGCGGGCACAGATACGCAGTATTTT
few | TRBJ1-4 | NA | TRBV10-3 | CAISEPSGPAEKLFF | TGTGCCATCAGTGAGCCGTCGGGGCCTGCGGAAAAACTGTTTTTT
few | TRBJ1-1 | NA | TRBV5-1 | CASSLAPRDDTEAFF | TGCGCCAGCAGCTTGGCCCCCCGGGACGACACTGAAGCTTTCTTT
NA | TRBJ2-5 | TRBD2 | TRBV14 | CASSQVGGMETQYF | TGTGCCAGCAGCCAAGTCGGGGGGATGGAGACCCAGTACTTC
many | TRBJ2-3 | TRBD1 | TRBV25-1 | CASRRGTGTDTQYF | TGTGCCAGCAGGAGGGGGACAGGCACAGATACGCAGTATTTT
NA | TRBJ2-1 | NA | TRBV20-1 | CSASTADRQGAEQFF | TGCAGTGCTAGTACGGCAGACCGGCAGGGCGCGGAGCAGTTCTTC
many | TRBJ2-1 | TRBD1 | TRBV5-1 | CASSPGQGLNEQFF | TGCGCCAGCAGCCCGGGACAGGGACTCAATGAGCAGTTCTTC
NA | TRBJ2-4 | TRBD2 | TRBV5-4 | CASSSGLAGGTGNIQYF | TGTGCCAGCAGCTCCGGACTAGCGGGGGGCACCGGAAACATTCAGTACTTC
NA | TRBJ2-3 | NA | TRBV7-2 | CASSQRPQGIGGTDTQYF | TGTGCCAGCAGCCAACGCCCTCAGGGGATTGGGGGCACAGATACGCAGTATTTT
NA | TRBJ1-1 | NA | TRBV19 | CASRLGSRVTEAFF | TGTGCCAGCCGCTTAGGGAGCAGGGTCACTGAAGCTTTCTTT
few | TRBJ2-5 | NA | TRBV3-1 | CASSQGIIPKGTQYF | TGTGCCAGCAGCCAAGGGATTATCCCGAAGGGGACCCAGTACTTC
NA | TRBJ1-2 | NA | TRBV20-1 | CSARDEGLGYTF | TGCAGTGCTAGAGATGAGGGGTTAGGCTACACCTTC
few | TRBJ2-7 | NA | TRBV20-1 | CSARAQPTYEQYF | TGCAGTGCTAGAGCCCAGCCAACCTACGAGCAGTACTTC
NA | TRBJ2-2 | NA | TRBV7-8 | CASREIAGTGELFF | TGTGCCAGCAGGGAGATAGCAGGCACCGGGGAGCTGTTTTTT
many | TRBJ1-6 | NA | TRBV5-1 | CASGREGNSPLHF | TGCGCCAGCGGTAGAGAGGGAAATTCACCCCTCCACTTT
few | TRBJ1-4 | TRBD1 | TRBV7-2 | CASSRNPGQSNEKLFF | TGTGCCAGCAGCCGTAATCCGGGACAGTCAAATGAAAAACTGTTTTTT
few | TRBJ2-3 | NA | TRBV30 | CAWRKVGGDTQYF | TGTGCCTGGAGGAAGGTGGGGGGAGATACGCAGTATTTT
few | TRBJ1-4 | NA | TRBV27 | CASNDRGSEKLFF | TGTGCCAGCAACGATCGGGGCAGTGAAAAACTGTTTTTT
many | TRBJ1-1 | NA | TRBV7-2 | CASSLVGGATEAFF | TGTGCCAGCAGCTTAGTAGGGGGTGCCACTGAAGCTTTCTTT
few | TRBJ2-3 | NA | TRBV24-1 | CATSERDSTDTQYF | TGTGCCACCAGTGAACGGGACAGCACAGATACGCAGTATTTT